Shown below are 9 T cell receptor beta chains from a single sample sequenced in a study of blood T cell repertoires in COVID-19. Only in-frame clones appear in the TCRdb table, and some are missing; sequencing was by immunoSEQ multiplex PCR. The sample contains hundreds of thousands of clones, just under 90% of which appear only once. The sequenced sample consisted of PBMCs or T cells enriched from blood (not recorded which). All receptors derive from a woman in her thirties who had recovered from COVID-19.

The chain uses TRBV27 and TRBJ1-5, with 8 bases lining up with TRBD1. V lost 1 base and J lost 2; bases outside the gene matches: 4. Germline values: CDR1 MNHEY, CDR2 SMNVEV (reference sequence). CDR3 size: 16 residues. The CDR3 DNA reads TGTGCCAGCAGTTTATTTGGACAGGGCGGCAATCAGCCCCAGCATTTT. Its protein is CASSLFGQGGNQPQHF.

V gene TRBV7-9 combines with J gene TRBJ2-3; weak D call: TRBD1 (6 bases). V lost 1 base and J lost 4, with 15 bases in between. The CDR3 contains 16 residues. CDR1 and CDR2 (germline): SEHNR, FQNEAQ (reference sequence). This CDR3 reads CASSLGPAGDSDTQYF. The DNA of the CDR3 is TGTGCCAGCAGCTTAGGGCCAGCAGGGGATTCAGATACGCAGTATTTT.

This clone was found once. The chain joins TRBV7-2 to TRBJ1-3; D is perhaps TRBD1 (6 bases). Looked up from germline, CDR1 is SGHTA and CDR2 is FQGNSA. The CDR3 spans 15 residues. V was shortened by 7 bases and J by 0 bases, with 13 bases between the two germline ends. The chain's CDR3 is CASTADRTSGNTIYF. CDR3 coding DNA: TGTGCCAGCACCGCGGACAGAACCTCTGGAAACACCATATATTTT.

The V and J genes are TRBV11-2 and TRBJ1-2, with TRBD1 matching 9 bases. CDR3 length: 14 residues. J gave up 7 bases and V 5 bases, and 8 bases lay outside the gene matches. Germline V lookup: CDR1 SGHAT, CDR2 FQNNGV. Here the CDR3 DNA reads TGTGCCAGCAGCCCTGACAGGGGGGAAGGTGGCTACACCTTC. Translation gives CASSPDRGEGGYTF.

V is TRBV10-1 and J is TRBJ1-1; no reliable D call. Trimming removed 4 bases from V and 8 bases from J, with 11 bases in between. The CDR3 totals 12 residues. The germline V gene encodes CDR1 WNHNN and CDR2 SYGVQD (reference sequence). Here the CDR3 DNA reads TGCGCCAGCAGTGTCGGAGGTGGAGAAGCTTTCTTT. The encoded protein is CASSVGGGEAFF.

V and J are TRBV27 and TRBJ1-2, with 7 bases matching TRBD1. Germline V gene data show CDR1 as MNHEY and CDR2 as SMNVEV (reference sequence). The trim removed 5 bases at V and 5 bases at J, leaving 5 bases unmatched. There are 13 residues in the CDR3. In DNA, the CDR3 is TGTGCCAGCAGTGAAGGGGGCGCATATGGCTACACCTTC. It codes for CASSEGGAYGYTF.

The gene calls are TRBV5-4 and TRBJ2-7, with a weak D call TRBD1 (6 bases). Trimming pared 0 bases from V and 3 bases from J, leaving 13 bases between. Germline CDR1 SGHNT, CDR2 YYREEE (reference sequence). The CDR3 is 15 residues long. CDR3 DNA sequence: TGTGCCAGCAGCTTGGGGGCAGGGGTAGTCTACGAGCAGTACTTC. Residues: CASSLGAGVVYEQYF.

This chain links TRBV30 with TRBJ1-5; tentative D call: TRBD1 (6 bases). Looked up from germline, CDR1 is GTSNPN and CDR2 is SVGIG (reference sequence). V lost 3 bases, J lost 1 base, and 22 bases lay in between. The CDR3 contains 18 residues. Here the CDR3 DNA reads TGTGCCTGGAGCCGTACGGGGGGGGCAATTAGAAGCAATCAGCCCCAGCATTTT. This codes for CAWSRTGGAIRSNQPQHF.

V gene TRBV7-9 combines with J gene TRBJ2-7; 9 bases map to TRBD1. Germline CDR1 SEHNR, CDR2 FQNEAQ (reference sequence). This CDR3 has 15 amino acids. Unmatched junction bases numbered 9, after V lost 5 bases and J lost 4 bases. CDR3 protein: CASSVGTGYNYEQYF. The CDR3 DNA sequence: TGTGCCAGCAGCGTTGGGACAGGGTATAATTACGAGCAGTACTTC.